The 24 T cell receptor beta chains listed next were all sequenced from one sample in a study of T cells after yellow fever vaccination. TCRdb re-derived calls from the 5' RACE reads in MiXCR, one entry per CDR3 protein. The repertoire includes some 300,000 distinct CDR3 sequences, approximately 8% of them detected once, and 17% sits in the top ten. The sequencing used PBMCs, collected about 41 days after the first yellow fever vaccination. These receptor sequences come from a man in his late teens or twenties who received the YFV17D yellow fever vaccine.

This clonotype turned up a few times. The CDR3, as DNA: TGTGCCAGCAGCGGCTGGGAGACAGGCATGAACACTGAAGCTTTCTTT. Residues: CASSGWETGMNTEAFF. The rearrangement links TRBV7-9 to TRBJ1-1; a possible D gene is TRBD1 (6 bases). The CDR3 sequence is 16 residues long. V lost 5 bases and J lost 0, with 16 bases in between. The germline CDR1 and CDR2 sequences are SEHNR and FQNEAQ (reference sequence).

The rearrangement joins TRBV6-5 to TRBJ2-7; TRBD1 aligns across 8 bases. The CDR3 totals 15 residues. Germline lookup yields CDR1 MNHEY and CDR2 SVGAGI. V lost 4 bases, J lost 5 bases, and 10 bases stayed unmatched. CDR3 nucleotides: TGTGCCAGCAGTTCCCGGGCGACAGGGGTCGACGAGCAGTACTTC. Residues: CASSSRATGVDEQYF.

The genes are TRBV20-1 and TRBJ2-1; 11 nucleotides align to TRBD2. The junction had 17 bases not matched to a gene; V was cut back by 4 bases and J by 3 bases. CDR1 DFQATT and CDR2 SNEGSKA come from the germline V gene (reference sequence). The CDR3 has 19 residues. The CDR3 here is CSAKELGTSGPNVYNEQFF. Written as DNA, the CDR3 is TGCAGTGCTAAGGAGTTAGGGACTAGCGGCCCGAACGTCTACAATGAGCAGTTCTTC.

This clonotype was counted a few times. The gene calls are TRBV11-2 and TRBJ1-3; D is unclear. The CDR3 loop spans 14 amino acids. V lost 3 bases and J lost 4, with 10 bases in between. Germline assignment: CDR1 SGHAT and CDR2 FQNNGV. Here the CDR3 reads CASSLVGSGNTIYF. The CDR3 DNA reads TGTGCCAGCAGCTTGGTAGGCTCAGGAAACACCATATATTTT.

The chain uses TRBV14 and TRBJ2-7; maybe TRBD2 (7 bases). The germline V and J ends were trimmed by 8 bases and 7 bases, with 15 bases remaining between them. Germline values: CDR1 SGHDN, CDR2 FVKESK. The CDR3 extends over 12 amino acids. The CDR3 spells CASGKGRGEQYV. The CDR3, as DNA: TGTGCCAGCGGTAAAGGGAGGGGGGAGCAGTACGTC.

This clonotype was seen a few times. CDR3 bases: TGCAGCGCTCTTTTGACCCTCAAGGGGACTGAAGCTTTCTTT. This codes for CSALLTLKGTEAFF. The chain is built from TRBV29-1 and TRBJ1-1, with D maybe TRBD1 (5 bases). This CDR3 spans 14 amino acids. The ends were cut back, 7 bases at V and 5 bases at J, with 20 bases in the middle. Germline CDR1 and CDR2: SQVTM and ANQGSEA.

The chain is built from TRBV29-1 and TRBJ1-1; 8 bases agree with TRBD1. There are 12 residues in the CDR3. Per germline, CDR1 SQVTM and CDR2 ANQGSEA. The J segment lost 4 bases and the V segment lost 6 bases, leaving 4 bases of the junction unmatched. The CDR3 sequence: CSVFGQGTEAFF. The DNA of the CDR3 is TGCAGCGTCTTCGGACAGGGCACTGAAGCTTTCTTT. The full variable domain, its missing parts supplied by reference TRBV29-1 and TRBJ1-1, is SAVISQKPSRDICQRGTSLTIQCQVDSQVTMMFWYRQQPGQSLTLIATANQGSEATYESGFVIDKFPISRPNLTFSTLTVSNMSPEDSSIYLCSVFGQGTEAFFGQGTRLTVV.

The sample holds a few counts of this clonotype. The chain carries TRBV7-9 and TRBJ1-1; possible D gene TRBD1, 5 bases. Deletions cut 4 bases from V and 3 bases from J, with 18 bases between. CDR1 and CDR2 (germline): SEHNR, FQNEAQ (reference sequence). The CDR3 contains 16 residues. In DNA, the CDR3 is TGTGCCAGCAGCTACGGCGGGGGGAGGGAGGACACTGAAGCTTTCTTT. Residues: CASSYGGGREDTEAFF.

This clonotype was observed at least ten times. This chain connects TRBV7-3 to TRBJ2-6; 9 bases fit TRBD1. CDR1 and CDR2 (germline): SGHTA, FQGTGA. The CDR3 is 17 amino acids. V shed 5 bases and J 0 bases; nucleotides not matched to a gene: 5. The CDR3 DNA follows: TGTGCCAGCAGCCCCAGGACAGGGGACTCTGGGGCCAACGTCCTGACTTTC. It encodes CASSPRTGDSGANVLTF.

This clonotype has at least ten counts. The chain employs TRBV7-2 and TRBJ2-3; D call uncertain. Trimming removed 1 base from V and 6 bases from J, with 2 bases in between. The CDR3 is 11 residues long. Germline V gene lookup returns CDR1 SGHTA and CDR2 FQGNSA. The CDR3 DNA follows: TGTGCCAGCAGCTTAGACGATACGCAGTATTTT. Translation: CASSLDDTQYF.

The chain uses TRBV4-3 and TRBJ2-7; tentatively, D is TRBD1 or TRBD2 (5 bases each). Germline V gene sequence: CDR1 LGHNA, CDR2 YSLEER. CDR3 length: 18 amino acids. Trimming took 4 bases from V and 0 from J, leaving 22 bases between them. The CDR3 DNA reads TGCGCCAGCAGCCGGGGCATATCTAGACCCGGGACCTCCTACGAGCAGTACTTC. It yields the protein CASSRGISRPGTSYEQYF.

In its sample, this clonotype was seen a few times. This chain links TRBV19 with TRBJ1-5; the D is unclear. CDR1 and CDR2 from the germline V gene are LNHDA and SQIVND (reference sequence). CDR3 length equals 11 residues. The ends were cut back, 4 bases at V and 9 bases at J, with 7 bases in the middle. CDR3 in amino acids: CASSTPGPQHF. In nucleotides, the CDR3 is TGTGCCAGTAGTACCCCGGGGCCCCAGCATTTT. Together with reference TRBV19 and TRBJ1-5, the CDR3 gives the full variable domain: DGGITQSPKYLFRKEGQNVTLSCEQNLNHDAMYWYRQDPGQGLRLIYYSQIVNDFQKGDIAEGYSVSREKKESFPLTVTSAQKNPTAFYLCASSTPGPQHFGDGTRLSIL.

This chain uses TRBV5-4 with TRBJ1-3; possibly TRBD1 for D (5 bases). There are 15 residues in the CDR3. Trimming pared 7 bases from V and 1 base from J, leaving 15 bases between. The germline V gene encodes CDR1 SGHNT and CDR2 YYREEE (reference sequence). The CDR3 protein is CASARQGGSGNTIYF. CDR3 bases: TGTGCCAGCGCCCGGCAGGGTGGGTCTGGAAACACCATATATTTT.

This rearrangement joins TRBV5-1 to TRBJ2-7, with D tentatively TRBD1 (6 bases). The germline V gene encodes CDR1 SGHRS and CDR2 YFSETQ. The ends were cut back, 4 bases at V and 3 bases at J, with 11 bases in the middle. CDR3 length equals 13 residues. The CDR3 loop is CASSLMGHYEQYF. CDR3 nucleotide sequence: TGCGCCAGCAGCCTCATGGGACACTACGAGCAGTACTTC.

The chain uses TRBV19 and TRBJ2-5; D remains unclear. Trimming shortened V by 1 base and J by 2 bases, and 8 bases separated the two germline ends. The CDR3 has 14 amino acids. The V gene's germline CDR1 is LNHDA and CDR2 SQIVND (reference sequence). The CDR3 DNA reads as TGTGCCAGTAGTATAGGAACAACGCAAGAGACCCAGTACTTC. Amino acids: CASSIGTTQETQYF.

This chain connects TRBV5-4 to TRBJ2-7; D may be TRBD1 (5 bases). Deletions cut 4 bases from V and 5 bases from J, with 16 bases between. Germline V lookup: CDR1 SGHNT, CDR2 YYREEE (reference sequence). This CDR3 has 14 amino acids. The CDR3 region has the DNA TGTGCCAGCAGCCTTGGCCAGGGAAGAAACGAGCAGTACTTC. This encodes CASSLGQGRNEQYF.

This clonotype was seen a handful of times. The V call is TRBV24-1, the J call TRBJ2-5, with TRBD2 matching 9 bases. With 5 bases clipped from V and 2 bases from J, the junction kept 11 bases outside the gene matches. Looked up from germline, CDR1 is KGHDR and CDR2 is SFDVKD. The CDR3 is 17 residues long. The CDR3 DNA is TGTGCCACCAGTGGTCCCACCCTAGCGGGGATACAAGAGACCCAGTACTTC. Its protein is CATSGPTLAGIQETQYF.

This clonotype was recorded once. V and J are TRBV4-1 and TRBJ2-1; D unclear. The CDR3 is 14 amino acids. The V gene's germline CDR1 is MGHRA and CDR2 YSYEKL. V was clipped by 3 bases and J by 5 bases, with 11 bases between them. The CDR3 nucleotides read TGCGCCAGCAGCCAGGCTACTGGCCACAATGAGCAGTTCTTC. It yields the protein CASSQATGHNEQFF.

The chain is built from TRBV9 and TRBJ2-5, with TRBD2 matching over 13 bases. V lost 5 bases to trimming and J lost 2 bases; unmatched junction nucleotides: 9. The length of the CDR3 is 17 residues. Germline loops: CDR1 SGDLS, CDR2 YYNGEE. Here the CDR3 DNA reads TGTGCCAGCAGGCCCGGGACTAGCGGGGCGGCGCAAGAGACCCAGTACTTC. It yields the protein CASRPGTSGAAQETQYF. The entire variable domain, with the rest obtained from reference TRBV9 and TRBJ2-5, is as follows: DSGVTQTPKHLITATGQRVTLRCSPRSGDLSVYWYQQSLDQGLQFLIQYYNGEERAKGNILERFSAQQFPDLHSELNLSSLELGDSALYFCASRPGTSGAAQETQYFGPGTRLLVL.

The V gene is TRBV3-1, the J gene TRBJ2-3; D is perhaps TRBD1 (6 bases). The CDR3 has 16 amino acids. V lost 0 bases, J lost 1 base, and 11 bases lay in between. The germline V gene encodes CDR1 LGHDT and CDR2 YNNKEL (reference sequence). CDR3 region: CASSQDSGARTDTQYF. DNA for the CDR3: TGTGCCAGCAGCCAAGATTCAGGGGCCCGCACAGATACGCAGTATTTT.

The chain links TRBV5-1 to TRBJ2-1; 9 nucleotides line up with TRBD2. The length of the CDR3 is 16 residues. Unmatched junction bases numbered 3, after V lost 0 bases and J lost 2 bases. Per the germline V gene, CDR1 is SGHRS and CDR2 is YFSETQ. The CDR3 spells CASSLVTSGTYNEQFF. Written as DNA, the CDR3 is TGCGCCAGCAGCTTGGTGACTAGCGGAACCTACAATGAGCAGTTCTTC.

The rearrangement links TRBV6-1 to TRBJ1-5; 8 bases line up with TRBD1. Germline assignment: CDR1 MNHNS and CDR2 SASEGT. CDR3 length equals 15 residues. Trimming cost V 6 bases and J 3 bases; bases outside gene matches: 7. CDR3 loop: CASRRQGMANQPQHF. As DNA, the CDR3 is TGTGCCAGCAGGCGACAGGGGATGGCCAATCAGCCCCAGCATTTT.

The CDR3 is CASSQHGTGAAGANVLTF. In nucleotides, the CDR3 is TGTGCCAGCAGCCAGCACGGGACAGGGGCGGCTGGGGCCAACGTCCTGACTTTC. The chain has TRBV11-2 and TRBJ2-6, with 10 bases matching TRBD1. CDR3 size: 18 residues. Germline V gives CDR1 SGHAT, CDR2 FQNNGV. J lost 2 bases, V lost 5 bases, and 9 bases had no gene match.

This chain connects TRBV4-3 to TRBJ1-6, with D possibly TRBD1 on 5 matching bases. This CDR3 is built from 19 residues. Trimming left V 0 bases short and J 5 bases short, with 20 bases between. The germline gives CDR1 LGHNA, CDR2 YSLEER. The CDR3 reads CASSQDRERDVLDNSPLHF. The CDR3 DNA reads TGCGCCAGCAGCCAAGATCGCGAGAGGGACGTCCTCGATAATTCACCCCTCCACTTT.